The 11 T cell receptor beta chains below were found in one sample sequenced in a study of cytomegalovirus exposure and HLA in healthy donors. The PCR used 60 Vbeta and 13 Jbeta primers. Generated by immunoSEQ multiplex PCR, the TCRdb table keeps only in-frame clones and is missing some. The table shows approximately 100,000 clones, with under 80% occurring only once. Material for sequencing was PBMCs. Source of these receptors: a man aged 35-49 years in good health and CMV-seronegative.

This chain connects TRBV19 to TRBJ2-3; tentatively, D is TRBD1 (5 bases). Trimming shortened V by 5 bases and J by 0 bases, and 15 bases separated the two germline ends. CDR3 length: 16 amino acids. From germline, CDR1 is LNHDA and CDR2 SQIVND (reference sequence). The CDR3 region has the DNA TGTGCCAGTAGTGCCCTCACAGGAGCCAGCACAGATACGCAGTATTTT. Amino acid sequence: CASSALTGASTDTQYF.

The chain is built from TRBV19 and TRBJ1-6, with 7 bases identical to TRBD1. The CDR3 is 15 amino acids. The V gene end was trimmed by 3 bases and the J gene end by 8 bases; junction bases not matched to a gene: 7. Germline assignment: CDR1 LNHDA and CDR2 SQIVND (reference sequence). The DNA for the CDR3 is TGTGCCAGTAGTATTCTACAGGGGCAGCATTCACCCCTCCACTTT. Protein: CASSILQGQHSPLHF.

V usage is TRBV5-4 and J usage is TRBJ1-1; TRBD1 aligns across 7 bases. There are 17 residues in the CDR3. The germline gives CDR1 SGHNT, CDR2 YYREEE (reference sequence). The ends lost 4 bases at V and 1 base at J; junction bases unmatched: 13. The CDR3 DNA follows: TGTGCCAGCAGCAGCCCCCCCGGACAGGATGGGAACACTGAAGCTTTCTTT. The encoded protein is CASSSPPGQDGNTEAFF.

The rearrangement uses TRBV19 and TRBJ1-5; 7 positions match TRBD1. V gave up 11 bases and J gave up 4 bases; unmatched junction bases: 5. The CDR3 sequence is 12 residues long. Germline loops: CDR1 LNHDA, CDR2 SQIVND (reference sequence). The CDR3 DNA sequence: TGTGCCGGCAGACAGGGAAATCAGCCCCAGCATTTT. Its protein is CAGRQGNQPQHF.

This rearrangement joins TRBV11-3 to TRBJ1-1, with 7 bases matching TRBD1. Germline CDR1 SGHNT, CDR2 YENEEA. The CDR3 is 14 residues long. V shed 5 bases, J shed 1 base, and the junction held 4 bases outside the gene matches. The CDR3 DNA is TGTGCCAGCAGCCCAGGGGGGACGAACACTGAAGCTTTCTTT. It is translated as CASSPGGTNTEAFF.

The rearrangement joins TRBV4-3 to TRBJ2-5; D unresolved. Germline-derived CDR1 and CDR2 are LGHNA and YSLEER. The CDR3 extends over 15 amino acids. Trimming shortened V by 0 bases and J by 4 bases, and 12 bases separated the two germline ends. Written as DNA, the CDR3 is TGCGCCAGCAGCCAAGATTCTAGTAATAGAGAGACCCAGTACTTC. Its protein product is CASSQDSSNRETQYF.

This rearrangement joins TRBV11-2 to TRBJ1-4; tentatively, D is TRBD1 (5 bases). The germline CDR1 and CDR2 sequences are SGHAT and FQNNGV. The V end was cut by 3 bases, the J end by 8 bases, with 13 bases between. The CDR3 loop spans 14 amino acids. DNA for the CDR3: TGTGCCAGCAGCTTCGCGGGGGTTCGCGAAAAACTGTTTTTT. It encodes CASSFAGVREKLFF.

The chain uses TRBV19 and TRBJ1-1; 8 bases match TRBD1. Looked up from germline, CDR1 is LNHDA and CDR2 is SQIVND (reference sequence). This CDR3 has 13 residues. J lost 6 bases, V lost 7 bases, and 7 bases had no gene match. CDR3 region: CASNDRGYSEAFF. The CDR3 bases are TGTGCCAGTAATGACAGGGGATACTCTGAAGCTTTCTTT.

This chain connects TRBV9 to TRBJ2-5; D might be TRBD1 (5 bases). The V and J ends lost 0 bases and 1 base respectively, with 7 bases between them. Germline loops: CDR1 SGDLS, CDR2 YYNGEE. This CDR3 contains 14 residues. The CDR3 reads CASSVVDTQETQYF. Written as DNA, the CDR3 is TGTGCCAGCAGCGTAGTGGACACCCAAGAGACCCAGTACTTC.

This CDR3 reads CASSEPRGANYGYTF. The CDR3 bases are TGTGCCAGCAGCGAACCTCGGGGGGCCAACTATGGCTACACCTTC. This chain joins TRBV5-6 and TRBJ1-2; D is perhaps TRBD1 (6 bases). The CDR3 is made up of 15 amino acids. Germline CDR1 and CDR2: SGHDT and YYEEEE. Trimming cost V 4 bases and J 2 bases, with 15 bases left between them.

This clone was seen only a few times. The rearrangement uses TRBV27 and TRBJ1-1; TRBD1 agrees at 10 bases. The CDR3 contains 16 residues. Trimming cost V 2 bases and J 3 bases; bases outside gene matches: 6. The germline V gene has CDR1 MNHEY and CDR2 SMNVEV (reference sequence). The CDR3 coding sequence is TGTGCCAGCAGTTTAGGGACAGGGGTCGCGTACACTGAAGCTTTCTTT. Translation: CASSLGTGVAYTEAFF.